This T cell receptor beta chain originates from a study of regulatory T cells in long-lasting Graves disease. About the research overall: In persistent Graves' disease, antithyroid drugs had been taken for over 5 years and TSH receptor antibodies stayed positive. General observations from the study: Among samples with persistent disease, TRBV28, TRBJ1-2 and TRBJ2-5 were favored. The number of shared public clonotypes was higher in persistent patients (approximately 2,600) than new patients (966).

The sample holds a few counts of this clonotype. The antigen is undetermined. V lost 6 bases to trimming and J lost 0 bases, with 15 bases between them. The CDR3 totals 17 residues. Germline CDR1 and CDR2: MNHEY and SMNVEV (reference sequence). CDR3-region Arm-PCR and iRepertoire HTBI primers produced the TCR beta libraries. MiXCR, applied by TCRdb to the multiplex PCR reads, yields one record per CDR3 protein. Of 600,000 to 800,000 distinct CDR3 sequences listed, about 30% are singletons. The time point was: persistent/refractory GD, antithyroid drugs over 5 years with positive TRAb. Scientists built the TCR library using RNA that was extracted from PBMCs.

This clonotype was obtained from a female donor with Graves disease. This specimen consisted of peripheral blood mononuclear cells (PBMCs), obtained when the disease was refractory, from a patient treated with antithyroid drugs. The chain is built from TRBV27 and TRBJ1-6, with D uncertain. CDR3 region: CASSRKGPLSYNSPLHF. The CDR3 DNA is TGTGCCAGCAGCCGTAAGGGCCCACTCTCCTATAATTCACCCCTCCACTTT.